A single sample gave rise to the 16 T cell receptor beta chains below, sequenced in a study of T cell changes during pregnancy in multiple sclerosis. TCRdb keeps only in-frame clones here, not all; method: immunoSEQ multiplex PCR. The data contain under 70,000 clones, over 80% of them seen just once; the ten biggest clones take up approximately 0.8%. Sequenced here: CD4+ T cells from peripheral blood mononuclear cells, sampled in the first trimester of pregnancy. The receptors here all came from a female donor with multiple sclerosis, enrolled in a pregnancy study.

The chain recombines TRBV9 with TRBJ2-4, with TRBD2 identical over 11 bases. Losses at the gene ends were 0 bases for V and 5 bases for J; bases not matched to a gene: 7. This CDR3 spans 17 amino acids. The germline V gene encodes CDR1 SGDLS and CDR2 YYNGEE. CDR3 region: CASSVATQLAGENIQYF. The DNA of the CDR3 is TGTGCCAGCAGCGTAGCTACCCAACTAGCGGGGGAAAACATTCAGTACTTC.

The chain combines TRBV18 with TRBJ1-2, with TRBD1 as a possible D gene (5 bases). This CDR3 contains 14 residues. Germline V lookup: CDR1 KGHSH, CDR2 LQKENI. With 3 bases removed from V and 6 bases from J, the gap between germline ends came to 14 bases. CDR3 nucleotide sequence: TGTGCCAGCTCACCTGACAGACTGATCCATGGCTACACCTTC. It encodes CASSPDRLIHGYTF.

This clone was seen a single time. An end of the junction does not agree with germline; a read error may underlie this. The V and J genes are TRBV27 and TRBJ2-7; TRBD2 aligns across 7 bases. The V gene's germline CDR1 is MNHEY and CDR2 SMNVEV (reference sequence). This CDR3 comprises 16 residues. The CDR3 nucleotides are TGTGCCAGCAGTCTATCGGTGGGGAGGGACGGAAACGAGCAGTACTTC. Encoded protein: CASSLSVGRDGNEQYF.

The CDR3 reads CASSGAWEDNSPLHF. The CDR3 coding sequence is TGTGCCAGCAGCGGTGCTTGGGAGGATAATTCACCCCTCCACTTT. V and J are TRBV5-5 and TRBJ1-6; D is unresolved. The CDR3 covers 15 residues. Between the trimmed V and J ends, which lost 4 bases and 5 bases, there was a span of 13 bases. Germline V gene sequence: CDR1 SGHKS, CDR2 YYEKEE (reference sequence).

The gene calls are TRBV4-3 and TRBJ2-7, with D perhaps TRBD2 (7 bases). Germline assignment: CDR1 LGHNA and CDR2 YSLEER. Between the trimmed V and J ends, which lost 0 bases and 2 bases, there was a span of 11 bases. This CDR3 region has 15 residues. CDR3 bases: TGCGCCAGCAGCCAAGAGGCGCGGGGGCCCTACGAGCAGTACTTC. It codes for CASSQEARGPYEQYF.

The rearrangement links TRBV19 to TRBJ1-2, with TRBD1 identical over 7 bases. V was clipped by 5 bases and J by 1 base; unmatched bases: 4. Germline V CDR1 and CDR2: LNHDA, SQIVND (reference sequence). This CDR3 has 14 amino acids. CDR3 DNA: TGTGCCAGTAGTTATCAGGGGGTTAACTATGGCTACACCTTC. It yields the protein CASSYQGVNYGYTF.

The chain couples TRBV27 to TRBJ2-1; D gene uncertain. The germline gives CDR1 MNHEY, CDR2 SMNVEV (reference sequence). Trimming pared 7 bases from V and 3 bases from J, leaving 16 bases between. The CDR3 is 15 amino acids. The CDR3 reads CASNLGSTRYNEQFF. The CDR3 nucleotides read TGTGCCAGCAACCTAGGATCTACCCGCTACAATGAGCAGTTCTTC.

This clone was observed a single time. The rearrangement joins TRBV4-1 to TRBJ1-5; maybe TRBD1 (5 bases). V lost 4 bases and J 5 bases, leaving 18 bases between the germline ends. Germline CDR1 reads MGHRA; CDR2 reads YSYEKL. The CDR3 is made up of 16 amino acids. CDR3 in DNA: TGCGCCAGCAGCCCCCGGAACCGGGGAGGGGATCAGCCCCAGCATTTT. This sequence encodes CASSPRNRGGDQPQHF.

V usage is TRBV29-1 and J usage is TRBJ2-7; TRBD1 aligns across 8 bases. Per germline, CDR1 SQVTM and CDR2 ANQGSEA. Trimming took 2 bases from V and 10 from J; bases not matched to a gene: 10. This CDR3 region has 13 residues. The CDR3 sequence is CSVEFNRGSEQYF. The CDR3 DNA reads TGCAGCGTTGAATTTAACAGGGGGTCGGAACAGTACTTC.

The V gene is TRBV4-3, the J gene TRBJ1-1; D not certain. The CDR3 contains 15 residues. Germline CDR1 LGHNA, CDR2 YSLEER. Trimming removed 2 bases from V and 6 bases from J, with 16 bases in between. CDR3 in amino acids: CASSQQLSVRAEAFF. DNA for the CDR3: TGCGCCAGCAGCCAACAACTCTCGGTCCGCGCTGAAGCTTTCTTT.

This clone was counted once. The chain employs TRBV28 and TRBJ1-6; 7 bases are a match to TRBD1. Germline V CDR1 and CDR2: MDHEN, SYDVKM. This CDR3 comprises 17 residues. The V segment lost 1 base and the J segment 7 bases; nucleotides outside the gene matches: 10. The CDR3: CASSLFAGTALNSPLHF. The CDR3 DNA reads TGTGCCAGCAGTTTATTCGCCGGGACAGCCCTGAATTCACCCCTCCACTTT.

The sample holds one count of this clone. The chain recombines TRBV29-1 with TRBJ2-1, with D tentatively TRBD2 (6 bases). V was pared by 7 bases and J by 6 bases, with 19 bases between. From germline, CDR1 is SQVTM and CDR2 ANQGSEA. The CDR3 is 14 amino acids. CDR3 nucleotide sequence: TGCAGCGGGATGAAGGGAGGTGGGGGCAATGAGCAGTTCTTC. It is translated as CSGMKGGGGNEQFF.

CDR3 sequence reads: CASSLDLAGGQETQYF. The CDR3 DNA is TGTGCCAGCAGCTTGGATCTAGCGGGGGGACAAGAGACCCAGTACTTC. The chain recombines TRBV5-4 with TRBJ2-5, with 11 bases lining up with TRBD2. The V and J ends lost 0 bases and 2 bases, in that order; junction bases with no gene match: 3. This CDR3 spans 16 amino acids. Germline CDR1 reads SGHNT; CDR2 reads YYREEE (reference sequence).

The rearrangement uses TRBV7-2 and TRBJ2-7; D gene ambiguous. The V gene's germline CDR1 is SGHTA and CDR2 FQGNSA. The CDR3 contains 15 residues. V was pared by 1 base and J by 0 bases, with 10 bases between. In nucleotides, the CDR3 is TGTGCCAGCAGCTTAGTCCCAGAAAGCTCCTACGAGCAGTACTTC. Amino acids: CASSLVPESSYEQYF.

The chain couples TRBV7-6 to TRBJ1-6; D is perhaps TRBD1 (6 bases). Germline lookup yields CDR1 SGHVS and CDR2 FNYEAQ. Trimming took off 5 bases at V and 12 bases at J, with 14 bases between the two ends. The CDR3 consists of 13 residues. The DNA of the CDR3 is TGTGCCAGCAGCCTGCCAGGGGTAGGACCCCTCCACTTT. Amino acid sequence: CASSLPGVGPLHF. The whole variable domain, remainder taken from reference TRBV7-6 and TRBJ1-6, is GAGVSQSPRYKVTKRGQDVALRCDPISGHVSLYWYRQALGQGPEFLTYFNYEAQQDKSGLPNDRFSAERPEGSISTLTIQRTEQRDSAMYRCASSLPGVGPLHFGNGTRLTVT.

CDR3 in amino acids: CAISDKTRGPTDTQYF. The CDR3 nucleotides read TGTGCCATCAGTGACAAGACTCGAGGGCCCACAGATACGCAGTATTTT. V and J are TRBV10-3 and TRBJ2-3, with D possibly matching TRBD2 (5 bases). This CDR3 has 16 residues. The ends were cut back, 3 bases at V and 2 bases at J, with 15 bases in the middle. Germline loops: CDR1 ENHRY, CDR2 SYGVKD.